The rows below give T cell receptor beta chains drawn from one sample of a study of blood T cell repertoires in COVID-19. Data came from immunoSEQ multiplex PCR; TCRdb stores just in-frame clones and leaves some out. The sample lists 150,000 to 200,000 clones, approximately 90% occurring once. Material: peripheral blood. These TCRs come from a man in his late teens or twenties with acute or convalescent COVID-19. The CDR3 runs from the conserved cysteine through the conserved F or W. The order of the fields is D gene, J gene, clone size, V gene, CDR3 DNA, CDR3 protein. D genes are given only for firm matches. Clone size, where shown, is once, few, many, or a class for clones that have expanded.

d_call: TRBD1; j_call: TRBJ1-6; clone_size: .; v_call: TRBV6-6; cdr3_nt: TGTGCCAGCAGTCAGACAGGGGGCACCCGCTCCTATAATTCACCCCTCCACTTT; cdr3_aa: CASSQTGGTRSYNSPLHF
d_call: TRBD2; j_call: TRBJ2-5; clone_size: once; v_call: TRBV3-1/TRBV3-2; cdr3_nt: TGTGCCAGCAGCCTGACTAGCGGTGGAGCAGAGACCCAGTACTTC; cdr3_aa: CASSLTSGGAETQYF
d_call: .; j_call: TRBJ2-7; clone_size: few; v_call: TRBV30; cdr3_nt: TGTGCCTGGAGTTTCGGAGCCCTTTGGTACGAGCAGTACTTC; cdr3_aa: CAWSFGALWYEQYF
d_call: .; j_call: TRBJ1-1; clone_size: .; v_call: TRBV6-5; cdr3_nt: TGTGCCAGCAGTTACCATAGGGAGCTGAACACTGAAGCTTTCTTT; cdr3_aa: CASSYHRELNTEAFF
d_call: .; j_call: TRBJ2-2; clone_size: few; v_call: TRBV6-4; cdr3_nt: TGTGCCAGCAGCCCCGGGACTTGGAGCACCGGGGAGCTGTTTTTT; cdr3_aa: CASSPGTWSTGELFF
d_call: TRBD2; j_call: TRBJ2-5; clone_size: .; v_call: TRBV3-1/TRBV3-2; cdr3_nt: TGTGCCAGCAGCCAGGACGGGACTAGCTGGGAGACCCAGTACTTC; cdr3_aa: CASSQDGTSWETQYF
d_call: .; j_call: TRBJ1-6; clone_size: .; v_call: TRBV25-1; cdr3_nt: TGTGCCAGCAGCGGGGGAATAGTCTATAATTCACCCCTCCACTTT; cdr3_aa: CASSGGIVYNSPLHF
d_call: TRBD1; j_call: TRBJ1-4; clone_size: .; v_call: TRBV7-9; cdr3_nt: TGTGCCAGCAGCGTTCGACAGGGGACTAATGAAAAACTGTTTTTT; cdr3_aa: CASSVRQGTNEKLFF
d_call: TRBD1; j_call: TRBJ1-3; clone_size: .; v_call: TRBV11-2; cdr3_nt: TGTGCCAGCAGCTTAAGGACAGGTGTTACAGGTGGAAACACCATATATTTT; cdr3_aa: CASSLRTGVTGGNTIYF
d_call: TRBD1; j_call: TRBJ2-1; clone_size: .; v_call: TRBV7-8; cdr3_nt: TGTGCCAGCAGCCCCCCCGGGACAGGGCTCTACAATGAGCAGTTCTTC; cdr3_aa: CASSPPGTGLYNEQFF
d_call: TRBD2; j_call: TRBJ2-3; clone_size: .; v_call: TRBV9; cdr3_nt: TGTGCCAGCAGCGTGCGGGGGGCAGATACGCAGTATTTT; cdr3_aa: CASSVRGADTQYF
d_call: .; j_call: TRBJ1-6; clone_size: once; v_call: TRBV27; cdr3_nt: TGTGCCAGCAGTCCCTTAGGACAGTCGTATAATTCACCCCTCCACTTT; cdr3_aa: CASSPLGQSYNSPLHF
d_call: TRBD1; j_call: TRBJ1-2; clone_size: .; v_call: TRBV5-8; cdr3_nt: TGTGCCAGCAGCCGAAACGACAGGGGCTATGGCTACACCTTC; cdr3_aa: CASSRNDRGYGYTF
d_call: .; j_call: TRBJ1-2; clone_size: .; v_call: TRBV5-8; cdr3_nt: TGTGCCAGCAATGGGGGCTCGGATGGCTACACCTTC; cdr3_aa: CASNGGSDGYTF
d_call: .; j_call: TRBJ1-2; clone_size: few; v_call: TRBV24-1; cdr3_nt: TGTGCCACCAGTGATGAGGGGGAAGCTAACTATGGCTACACCTTC; cdr3_aa: CATSDEGEANYGYTF
d_call: .; j_call: TRBJ2-5; clone_size: .; v_call: TRBV5-4; cdr3_nt: TGTGCCAGCAGCTTGACCGGACAGTTCCAAGAGACCCAGTACTTC; cdr3_aa: CASSLTGQFQETQYF
d_call: .; j_call: TRBJ2-1; clone_size: .; v_call: TRBV5-1; cdr3_nt: TGCGCCAGCAGCTTGGACAGGCTCGACGTCAATGAGCAGTTCTTC; cdr3_aa: CASSLDRLDVNEQFF
d_call: .; j_call: TRBJ1-3; clone_size: .; v_call: TRBV29-1; cdr3_nt: TGCAGCGCGAAGACACAGGGCTCTGGAAACACCATATATTTT; cdr3_aa: CSAKTQGSGNTIYF
d_call: TRBD1; j_call: TRBJ2-1; clone_size: .; v_call: TRBV27; cdr3_nt: TGTGCCAGCAGGGGACAGGGGAGGAATGAGCAGTTCTTC; cdr3_aa: CASRGQGRNEQFF
d_call: .; j_call: TRBJ1-5; clone_size: .; v_call: TRBV7-2; cdr3_nt: TGTGCCAGCAGCCCAACGACAGGCGATCAGCCCCAGCATTTT; cdr3_aa: CASSPTTGDQPQHF
d_call: .; j_call: TRBJ1-2; clone_size: .; v_call: TRBV27; cdr3_nt: TGTGCCAGCAGTAAGGACTCAACTGCCCTGTTTTCTGGCTACACCTTC; cdr3_aa: CASSKDSTALFSGYTF
d_call: .; j_call: TRBJ2-1; clone_size: .; v_call: TRBV18; cdr3_nt: TGTGCCAGCTCACCAGGGGCACAGGGAACATCTGAGCAGTTCTTC; cdr3_aa: CASSPGAQGTSEQFF
d_call: TRBD1; j_call: TRBJ1-1; clone_size: .; v_call: TRBV6-5; cdr3_nt: TGTGCCAGCACTAAGGGACAGGGGGCTGAAGCTTTCTTT; cdr3_aa: CASTKGQGAEAFF
d_call: .; j_call: TRBJ1-2; clone_size: .; v_call: TRBV2; cdr3_nt: TGTGCCAGCAGTGAAAGGCAGGTGTATGGCTACACCTTC; cdr3_aa: CASSERQVYGYTF
d_call: TRBD1; j_call: TRBJ1-5; clone_size: .; v_call: TRBV27; cdr3_nt: TGTGCCAGCAGTTGGACAGGGGCCTCGAATCAGCCCCAGCATTTT; cdr3_aa: CASSWTGASNQPQHF
d_call: TRBD1; j_call: TRBJ2-2; clone_size: .; v_call: TRBV6-5; cdr3_nt: TGTGCCAGCAGGTTTGGACAGGGAGGCACCGGGGAGCTGTTTTTT; cdr3_aa: CASRFGQGGTGELFF
d_call: .; j_call: TRBJ1-5; clone_size: .; v_call: TRBV4-1; cdr3_nt: TGCGCCAGCAGCCACGCGAAAGGGGATCAGCCCCAGCATTTT; cdr3_aa: CASSHAKGDQPQHF
d_call: TRBD1; j_call: TRBJ1-4; clone_size: .; v_call: TRBV10-2; cdr3_nt: TGCGCCAGCAGGGGGTACACAGGGGGGTTGGAAAAACTGTTTTTT; cdr3_aa: CASRGYTGGLEKLFF
d_call: .; j_call: TRBJ2-7; clone_size: .; v_call: TRBV6-1; cdr3_nt: TGTGCCAGCAGTGAACACAGTATCCCCCTCGAGCAGTACTTC; cdr3_aa: CASSEHSIPLEQYF
d_call: .; j_call: TRBJ1-2; clone_size: .; v_call: TRBV5-5; cdr3_nt: TGTGCCAGCAGCTTTTTTCCGGGAGCCGACGACTCGTATGGCTACACCTTC; cdr3_aa: CASSFFPGADDSYGYTF
d_call: .; j_call: TRBJ2-1; clone_size: .; v_call: TRBV28; cdr3_nt: TGTGCCAGCGCCGGGACTTTCTACAATGAGCAGTTCTTC; cdr3_aa: CASAGTFYNEQFF
d_call: TRBD1; j_call: TRBJ1-5; clone_size: .; v_call: TRBV18; cdr3_nt: TGTGCCAGCTCTCCTCAGGGGGCATCAATCGGCAATCAGCCCCAGCATTTT; cdr3_aa: CASSPQGASIGNQPQHF
d_call: .; j_call: TRBJ1-3; clone_size: .; v_call: TRBV2; cdr3_nt: TGTGCCAGCAGTGGTTCAGGCGTTGGAAACACCATATATTTT; cdr3_aa: CASSGSGVGNTIYF
d_call: .; j_call: TRBJ2-3; clone_size: .; v_call: TRBV27; cdr3_nt: TGTGCCAGCAACCCAAATCCGGGACAATCACTTGGAGATACGCAGTATTTT; cdr3_aa: CASNPNPGQSLGDTQYF
d_call: TRBD1; j_call: TRBJ2-7; clone_size: .; v_call: TRBV6-5; cdr3_nt: TGTGCCAGCAGTCCACGGACAGGGGGCTACGAGCAGTACTTC; cdr3_aa: CASSPRTGGYEQYF
d_call: TRBD1; j_call: TRBJ2-1; clone_size: few; v_call: TRBV30; cdr3_nt: TGTGCCTGGGGAATAGGGACAGGTTCTACAATGAGGCAGTTCTTC; cdr3_aa: CAWGIGTGSTMRQFF
d_call: TRBD1; j_call: TRBJ1-2; clone_size: .; v_call: TRBV7-9; cdr3_nt: TGTGCCAGCAGCAACCTACAGGGGTATGGCTACACCTTC; cdr3_aa: CASSNLQGYGYTF
d_call: .; j_call: TRBJ1-5; clone_size: .; v_call: TRBV2; cdr3_nt: TGTGCCAGCAGCGCCGACAGGTACAATCAGCCCCAGCATTTT; cdr3_aa: CASSADRYNQPQHF
d_call: .; j_call: TRBJ1-5; clone_size: .; v_call: TRBV27; cdr3_nt: TGTGCCAGCAGTTCAGGAGGGGCCAGACAGCCCCAGCATTTT; cdr3_aa: CASSSGGARQPQHF
d_call: .; j_call: TRBJ1-6; clone_size: .; v_call: TRBV6-5; cdr3_nt: TGTGCCAGCAAACAGGGTGCTGGGTATTCACCCCTCCACTTT; cdr3_aa: CASKQGAGYSPLHF
d_call: TRBD1; j_call: TRBJ2-5; clone_size: .; v_call: TRBV27; cdr3_nt: TGTGCCAGCAGTTTATACAGGGGGCGCGGGGAGACCCAGTACTTC; cdr3_aa: CASSLYRGRGETQYF
d_call: TRBD1; j_call: TRBJ1-1; clone_size: .; v_call: TRBV2; cdr3_nt: TGTGCCAGCACCCCGGGACAGGGGGGGGCTGAAGCTTTCTTT; cdr3_aa: CASTPGQGGAEAFF
d_call: TRBD1; j_call: TRBJ2-1; clone_size: .; v_call: TRBV30; cdr3_nt: TGTGCCTGGAGGGGGACAGGGGCGGGCAATGAGCAGTTCTTC; cdr3_aa: CAWRGTGAGNEQFF
d_call: .; j_call: TRBJ2-4; clone_size: .; v_call: TRBV2; cdr3_nt: TGTGCCAGCAGTTTGGACAGCCGAGCCAAAAACATTCAGTACTTC; cdr3_aa: CASSLDSRAKNIQYF
d_call: .; j_call: TRBJ1-4; clone_size: .; v_call: TRBV7-2; cdr3_nt: TGTGCCAGCAGCTCCGCGGTGTCCTATAATGAAAAACTGTTTTTT; cdr3_aa: CASSSAVSYNEKLFF
d_call: .; j_call: TRBJ1-2; clone_size: .; v_call: TRBV5-1; cdr3_nt: TGCGCCAGCAGTCGCCTCGGTGTGGAGGGGGGCTACACCTTC; cdr3_aa: CASSRLGVEGGYTF
d_call: .; j_call: TRBJ1-4; clone_size: .; v_call: TRBV7-8; cdr3_nt: TGTGCCAGCAGCCACCGAGTTTCTAATGAAAAACTGTTTTTT; cdr3_aa: CASSHRVSNEKLFF
d_call: .; j_call: TRBJ1-3; clone_size: .; v_call: TRBV2; cdr3_nt: TGTGCCAGCAGCACTTTAAGATCTGGAAACACCATATATTTT; cdr3_aa: CASSTLRSGNTIYF
d_call: .; j_call: TRBJ2-3; clone_size: few; v_call: TRBV7-5; cdr3_nt: TGTGTCAGAAGCTTAGGACCCACCAGGACGCAGTATTTT; cdr3_aa: CVRSLGPTRTQYF
d_call: TRBD1; j_call: TRBJ2-1; clone_size: .; v_call: TRBV30; cdr3_nt: TGTGCCTGGGAGGCGGGACAGGGCTACAATGAGCAGTTCTTC; cdr3_aa: CAWEAGQGYNEQFF
d_call: TRBD1; j_call: TRBJ1-1; clone_size: .; v_call: TRBV6-5; cdr3_nt: TGTGCCAGCAGTCTAAAGGGGGCTACGAACACTGAAGCTTTCTTT; cdr3_aa: CASSLKGATNTEAFF
d_call: .; j_call: TRBJ1-1; clone_size: many; v_call: TRBV5-1; cdr3_nt: TGCGCCAGCAGCTTGAATTGGGGAGGGAACACTGAAGCTTTCTTT; cdr3_aa: CASSLNWGGNTEAFF
d_call: TRBD1; j_call: TRBJ2-1; clone_size: few; v_call: TRBV27; cdr3_nt: TGTGCCAGCAGTTTACTACAGGGGATAGAGCAGTTCTTC; cdr3_aa: CASSLLQGIEQFF
d_call: TRBD1; j_call: TRBJ1-2; clone_size: few; v_call: TRBV23-1; cdr3_nt: TGCGCCAGCAGTCAACCCGACAGGGGAGGGAGTGGCTACACCTTC; cdr3_aa: CASSQPDRGGSGYTF
d_call: .; j_call: TRBJ2-2; clone_size: .; v_call: TRBV27; cdr3_nt: TGTGCCATCACGGAGGGCGGGGAGCTGTTTTTT; cdr3_aa: CAITEGGELFF